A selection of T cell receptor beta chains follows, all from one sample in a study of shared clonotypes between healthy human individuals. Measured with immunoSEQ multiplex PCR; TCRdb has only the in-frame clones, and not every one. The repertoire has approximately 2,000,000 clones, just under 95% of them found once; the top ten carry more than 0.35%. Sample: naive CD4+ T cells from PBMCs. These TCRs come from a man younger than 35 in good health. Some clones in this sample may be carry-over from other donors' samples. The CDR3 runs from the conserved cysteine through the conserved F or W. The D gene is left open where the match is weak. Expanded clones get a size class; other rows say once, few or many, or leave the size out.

CASSKRSGWEHTQYF | TGTGCCAGCAGCAAGAGGTCAGGGTGGGAGCATACGCAGTATTTT | TRBV28 | . | TRBJ2-3 | .
CASSPITALNIQYF | TGTGCCAGCAGCCCCATTACGGCCTTAAACATTCAGTACTTC | TRBV11-2 | . | TRBJ2-4 | .
CASSIMALMNTEAFF | TGTGCCAGTAGTATCATGGCACTCATGAACACTGAAGCTTTCTTT | TRBV19 | . | TRBJ1-1 | .
CASSPDQETQYF | TGTGCCAGCTCACCGGACCAAGAGACCCAGTACTTC | TRBV18 | . | TRBJ2-5 | .
CASTLPGDAVDEQFF | TGTGCCAGCACCCTCCCGGGAGATGCCGTCGATGAGCAGTTCTTC | TRBV28 | . | TRBJ2-1 | .
CASSFHRQINEQFF | TGTGCCAGCAGCTTCCACCGACAGATCAATGAGCAGTTCTTC | TRBV11-2 | . | TRBJ2-1 | .
CASSPGTSGRAAPYEQYF | TGTGCCAGCAGCCCCGGGACTAGCGGGAGGGCGGCCCCCTACGAGCAGTACTTC | TRBV7-2 | . | TRBJ2-7 | TRBD2
CASSLLGARSPLHF | TGTGCCAGCAGTTTATTGGGGGCTCGATCACCCCTCCACTTT | TRBV27 | once | TRBJ1-6 | .
CASSARGQGARGTEAFF | TGTGCCAGCAGTGCTCGCGGGCAGGGGGCGCGGGGCACTGAAGCTTTCTTT | TRBV2 | . | TRBJ1-1 | TRBD1
CASSQRGLPNYGYTF | TGTGCCAGCAGCCAAAGGGGGCTACCCAACTATGGCTACACCTTC | TRBV11-2 | . | TRBJ1-2 | TRBD1
CASGVDRVGYEQYF | TGTGCCAGCGGGGTAGACAGGGTAGGCTACGAGCAGTACTTC | TRBV11-2 | once | TRBJ2-7 | TRBD1
CASSPGQGASEKLFF | TGTGCCAGCAGTCCAGGACAGGGCGCGAGTGAAAAACTGTTTTTT | TRBV28 | . | TRBJ1-4 | TRBD1
CASSQGPVYEQYF | TGTGCCAGCAGTCAGGGTCCGGTTTACGAGCAGTACTTC | TRBV27 | . | TRBJ2-7 | .
CASSLGGPPGEKLFF | TGTGCCAGCAGCTTGGGGGGACCCCCAGGGGAAAAACTGTTTTTT | TRBV7-8 | . | TRBJ1-4 | .
CAIGEFETQYF | TGTGCCATCGGTGAATTCGAGACCCAGTACTTC | TRBV10-3 | . | TRBJ2-5 | .
CASRYDRGSYNEQFF | TGTGCCAGCCGATACGACAGGGGGAGCTATAATGAGCAGTTCTTC | TRBV27 | once | TRBJ2-1 | TRBD1
CASSLGSGQETQYF | TGCGCCAGCAGCTTGGGGAGCGGGCAGGAGACCCAGTACTTC | TRBV5-1 | . | TRBJ2-5 | .
CASSTGGAAEAFF | TGTGCCAGCAGCACCGGCGGGGCAGCTGAAGCTTTCTTT | TRBV9 | . | TRBJ1-1 | .
CASSAGDFHSSYEQYF | TGTGCCAGCAGCGCGGGAGACTTCCATAGCTCCTACGAGCAGTACTTC | TRBV9 | . | TRBJ2-7 | .
CASSARGLGTDTQYF | TGCGCCAGCAGCGCCAGGGGGCTAGGCACAGATACGCAGTATTTT | TRBV5-1 | . | TRBJ2-3 | TRBD1
CSVGAGPYEQYF | TGCAGCGTTGGAGCGGGACCCTACGAGCAGTACTTC | TRBV29-1 | . | TRBJ2-7 | TRBD2
CASSQGQVYQETQYF | TGCGCCAGCAGCCAGGGACAGGTGTACCAAGAGACCCAGTACTTC | TRBV5-1 | . | TRBJ2-5 | TRBD1
CATGGRGLNNEQFF | TGTGCCACCGGGGGCCGGGGACTCAACAATGAGCAGTTCTTC | TRBV10-3 | . | TRBJ2-1 | .
CASSRLAGSSYEQYF | TGTGCCAGCAGCCGACTAGCGGGTTCCTCCTACGAGCAGTACTTC | TRBV13 | . | TRBJ2-7 | TRBD2